A single sample is the source of the 14 T cell receptor beta chains below, sequenced in a study of T cells in Graves' hyperthyroidism and ophthalmopathy. Amplified TCR beta CDR3 regions came from RNA transcripts. An initial round of RT-PCR targeting the TCR CDR3 relied on the HTBI primer set. TCRdb reanalysed the multiplex PCR reads using MiXCR and keeps one entry per CDR3 protein. This sample has fewer than 750,000 distinct CDR3 sequences, with under 60% found just once. The sequencing sample was made of peripheral blood or thyroid tissue (not recorded which). Source of these receptors: a woman between 18 and 29 years old with Graves' hyperthyroidism.

This clonotype was seen many times. V and J are TRBV2 and TRBJ2-7; weak D call: TRBD1 (5 bases). The CDR3 sequence is 12 residues long. Trimming removed 7 bases at V and 5 bases at J, with 12 bases between. Germline V lookup: CDR1 SNHLY, CDR2 FYNNEI. The CDR3 region has the DNA TGTGCCAGCAATCCAGGGTTCAACGAGCAGTACTTC. Its translation is CASNPGFNEQYF.

The CDR3 loop is CASSRSGLAGVRTDTQYF. The CDR3 DNA sequence: TGTGCCAGCAGCCGGTCCGGACTAGCGGGAGTAAGGACAGATACGCAGTATTTT. The rearrangement links TRBV6-6 to TRBJ2-3; TRBD2 aligns across 13 bases. V was clipped by 6 bases and J by 3 bases; unmatched bases: 12. CDR1 is MNHNY, CDR2 SVGAGI, per germline (reference sequence). This CDR3 spans 18 amino acids.

CDR3 protein: CASSLEGRDYEQYF. The CDR3 bases are TGTGCCAGCAGCTTAGAGGGCAGGGACTACGAGCAGTACTTC. This chain links TRBV7-9 with TRBJ2-7; D is perhaps TRBD1 (5 bases). The CDR3 is 14 amino acids. Per germline, CDR1 SEHNR and CDR2 FQNEAQ (reference sequence). V lost 1 base and J lost 3, with 10 bases in between.

This clonotype was found many times. V usage is TRBV20-1 and J usage is TRBJ2-7; TRBD2 matches at 11 bases. The CDR3 length is 16 residues. Germline V gene data show CDR1 as DFQATT and CDR2 as SNEGSKA (reference sequence). The ends lost 0 bases at V and 3 bases at J; junction bases unmatched: 7. CDR3 coding DNA: TGCAGTGCTAGAGACCTAACTAGCGGGAGTTACTACGAGCAGTACTTC. Its translation is CSARDLTSGSYYEQYF.

This clonotype was detected only a few times. This chain uses TRBV27 with TRBJ1-2, with D possibly TRBD1 on 5 matching bases. V gave up 1 base and J gave up 3 bases, with 9 bases separating them. The germline CDR1 and CDR2 sequences are MNHEY and SMNVEV (reference sequence). The CDR3 is 14 residues long. In DNA form, the CDR3 reads TGTGCCAGCAGTTTATTTGCAGGGTACTATGGCTACACCTTC. Translating it yields CASSLFAGYYGYTF.

This clonotype showed up just a few times. In nucleotides, the CDR3 is TGTGCCAGCAGGGATAAGAACTACAGGGGGCGTAGCTACACCTTC. Translated, it gives CASRDKNYRGRSYTF. The genes are TRBV27 and TRBJ1-2; 9 positions match TRBD1. With V trimmed by 6 bases and J by 9 bases, 14 bases remained unmatched. The CDR3 is 15 residues long. Per the germline V gene, CDR1 is MNHEY and CDR2 is SMNVEV (reference sequence).

The chain recombines TRBV6-2 or TRBV6-3 with TRBJ1-2; D is unclear. The germline V gene has CDR1 MNHEY and CDR2 SVGEGT. The CDR3 is made up of 12 amino acids. Deletions cut 2 bases from V and 8 bases from J, with 9 bases between. The CDR3 here is CASSYLGEGYTF. For the CDR3, the DNA is TGTGCCAGCAGTTACCTCGGGGAAGGCTACACCTTC.

CDR3 nucleotides: TGCGCCAGCAGTGCGGTCCCCACCGGGGAGCTGTTTTTT. This encodes CASSAVPTGELFF. The chain links TRBV10-2 to TRBJ2-2; D uncertain. From germline, CDR1 is WSHSY and CDR2 SAAADI. CDR3 length: 13 amino acids. Trimming removed 4 bases at V and 4 bases at J, with 7 bases between.

About this clonotype itself: Being one base from a much bigger clone, this may be a read error. The chain joins TRBV19 to TRBJ2-7; the D call may be TRBD1 or TRBD2 (5 bases each). Trimming took 9 bases from V and 7 from J, leaving 22 bases between them. CDR1 and CDR2 from the germline V gene are LNHDA and SQIVND (reference sequence). There are 14 residues in the CDR3. The CDR3 bases are TGTGCCAGCAGCCCCGGGACGCCCGAGGGGGAGCAGTACTTC. The encoded protein is CASSPGTPEGEQYF.

With respect to this clonotype: This could be a read error, since a much larger clone is one nucleotide away. The chain joins TRBV7-3 to TRBJ2-5; TRBD1 might be the D (7 bases). The V gene's germline CDR1 is SGHTA and CDR2 FQGTGA. Between the trimmed V and J ends, which lost 6 bases and 7 bases, there was a span of 24 bases. The CDR3 length is 16 residues. The DNA of the CDR3 is TGTGCCAGCAGTCCCGATCTGACAGGGAGGTATGGGACCCAGTACTTC. This encodes CASSPDLTGRYGTQYF.

The table lists this clonotype with many counts. The chain has TRBV7-9 and TRBJ2-7; no clear D gene. Trimming pared 5 bases from V and 5 bases from J, leaving 16 bases between. This CDR3 is built from 14 residues. Per germline, CDR1 SEHNR and CDR2 FQNEAQ (reference sequence). CDR3 DNA: TGTGCCAGCAGCACTGCACGAGCAAGGCACGAGCAGTACTTC. Translation: CASSTARARHEQYF. The full variable domain, in which reference TRBV7-9 and TRBJ2-7 provide the parts outside the CDR3, is DTGVSQNPRHKITKRGQNVTFRCDPISEHNRLYWYRQTLGQGPEFLTYFQNEAQLEKSRLLSDRFSAERPKGSFSTLEIQRTEQGDSAMYLCASSTARARHEQYFGPGTRLTVT.

This sequence joins TRBV9 and TRBJ1-1; D not certain. Germline V gene sequence: CDR1 SGDLS, CDR2 YYNGEE. This CDR3 is 13 amino acids long. V was clipped by 3 bases and J by 5 bases, with 11 bases between them. CDR3 sequence (DNA): TGTGCCAGCAGCGGAGGGAGGTGGACTGAAGCTTTCTTT. This sequence encodes CASSGGRWTEAFF.

This clonotype was detected once. Germline and junction disagree at one end, which may indicate a read error. The J gene is TRBJ1-1, the V gene TRBV25-1; a possible D gene is TRBD1 (5 bases). Germline V gene lookup returns CDR1 MGHDK and CDR2 SYGVNS. The CDR3 sequence is 14 residues long. This CDR3 is CACSAGTTNTEAFF. The CDR3 nucleotides read TGTGCCTGCAGTGCGGGGACGACGAACACTGAAGCTTTCTTT.

This clonotype has a count of ten or more. The genes are TRBV29-1 and TRBJ1-2; D is possibly TRBD1 (6 bases). The CDR3 covers 12 residues. Germline CDR1 and CDR2: SQVTM and ANQGSEA. The V end was cut by 4 bases, the J end by 6 bases, with 12 bases between. CDR3 residues: CSVGGGTDGYTF. CDR3 bases: TGCAGCGTTGGGGGGGGCACAGATGGCTACACCTTC. Drawing the rest from reference TRBV29-1 and TRBJ1-2, the complete variable domain is SAVISQKPSRDICQRGTSLTIQCQVDSQVTMMFWYRQQPGQSLTLIATANQGSEATYESGFVIDKFPISRPNLTFSTLTVSNMSPEDSSIYLCSVGGGTDGYTFGSGTRLTVV.